This TCR beta chain was found in a study of blood T cells in healthy people across ages. Study results and caveats: Per million T cells, the diversity of TCR beta decreased roughly linearly as age advanced.

On this clonotype: No antigen is known for it.

Each sample yielded at least 5 micrograms of PBMC total RNA. There are 15 residues in the CDR3. The V segment lost 0 bases and the J segment 7 bases; nucleotides outside the gene matches: 9. PCR was performed a second time for about 7 to 11 cycles using a sample-barcoded 5' primer and a J-beta primer mix. MiXCR, run by TCRdb on the 5' RACE reads, gives a single entry per CDR3 protein. The table lists around 990,000 distinct CDR3 sequences, more than 30% of them singletons. The TCR originated in a man aged 18 to 29 in good health. This chain links TRBV12-3 or TRBV12-4 with TRBJ2-7, with 7 positions matching TRBD1. Sequenced input: blood. The CDR3 region has the DNA TGTGCCAGCAGTTTAGCGCGACAGGGATTGGGAGAGCAGTACTTC. The encoded protein is CASSLARQGLGEQYF.